This T cell receptor beta chain was sequenced for a study of T cells in localized non-small cell lung cancer. The germline V gene encodes CDR1 SGHNT and CDR2 YYREEE (reference sequence). V shed 2 bases and J 2 bases; nucleotides not matched to a gene: 4. The CDR3 consists of 16 residues. This clone was detected only once. Assay: immunoSEQ multiplex PCR; the TCRdb copy retains only in-frame clones and omits some. The sample includes 23,000 or so clones, about nine tenths of them seen just once. This receptor was obtained from a woman aged 40-69 years with stage I lung adenocarcinoma. The specimen comprised peripheral blood, sampled before any cancer treatment. The rearrangement links TRBV5-4 to TRBJ2-3, with 11 positions matching TRBD2. The chain's CDR3 is CASSLLTSGATDTQYF. In nucleotides, the CDR3 is TGTGCCAGCAGCTTATTGACTAGCGGGGCCACAGATACGCAGTATTTT.